The source of this TCR beta chain is a study of T cell repertoires in cytomegalovirus infection. Study information: Matching HLA type and CMV infection were both indicated by public TCR beta signatures. The study's findings and limits: CMV-specific TCR beta clonotypes restricted by HLA-C were the ones dominating the ex vivo response.

Via MiXCR, TCRdb re-called the reads, giving one row per CDR3 protein. The sample lists 450,000 to 550,000 distinct CDR3 sequences, about 15% occurring once. The J segment lost 2 bases and the V segment lost 6 bases, leaving 14 bases of the junction unmatched. Germline values: CDR1 SGHRS, CDR2 YFSETQ. The CDR3 runs to 19 residues. For this clonotype: Its antigen is unknown.

The receptor comes from a human donor in good health (CMV status not recorded). Some clones in this sample may be carry-over from other donors' samples. This chain links TRBV5-1 with TRBJ2-6; 10 nucleotides match TRBD1. Sequencing was performed on CD8+ T cells from PBMCs. The CDR3 nucleotides read TGCGCCAGCAAATCATCACCGGGACAGGGGATGCCTGGGGCCAACGTCCTGACTTTC. Residues: CASKSSPGQGMPGANVLTF.